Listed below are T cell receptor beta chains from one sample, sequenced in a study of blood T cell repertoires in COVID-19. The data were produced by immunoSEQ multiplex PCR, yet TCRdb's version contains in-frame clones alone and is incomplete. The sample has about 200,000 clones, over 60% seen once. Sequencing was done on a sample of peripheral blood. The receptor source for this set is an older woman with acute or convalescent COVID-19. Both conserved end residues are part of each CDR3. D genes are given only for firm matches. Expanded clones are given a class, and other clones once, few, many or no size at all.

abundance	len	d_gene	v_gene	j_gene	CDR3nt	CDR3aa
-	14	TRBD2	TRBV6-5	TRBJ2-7	TGTGCCAGCAGCACTAGCGGGAGGGCCATCGAGCAGTACTTC	CASSTSGRAIEQYF
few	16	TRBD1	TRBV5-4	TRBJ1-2	TGTGCCAGCAGCCCGAGGGGGACAGCCACTACCTATGGCTACACCTTC	CASSPRGTATTYGYTF
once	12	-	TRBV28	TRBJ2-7	TGTGCCAGCAGTTTGAATAGATACGAGCAGTACTTC	CASSLNRYEQYF
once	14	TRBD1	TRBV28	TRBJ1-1	TGTGCCAGCAGTTTAGGGACAGGGAACACTGAAGCTTTCTTT	CASSLGTGNTEAFF
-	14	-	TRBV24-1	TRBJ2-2	TGTGCCTCCGCTCCTGGACATCTCACCGGGGAGCTGTTTTTT	CASAPGHLTGELFF
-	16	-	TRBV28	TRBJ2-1	TGTGCCAGCAGCGCCCTAGCGTCGAGCTCCTACAATGAGCAGTTCTTC	CASSALASSSYNEQFF
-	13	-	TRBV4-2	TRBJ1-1	TGTGCCAGCAGCCAAGATTTGGCCAGTGAAGCTTTCTTT	CASSQDLASEAFF
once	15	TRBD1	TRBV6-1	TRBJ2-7	TGTGCCAGCAGTGAAGGGCAGGGGGCCATCTACGAGCAGTACTTC	CASSEGQGAIYEQYF
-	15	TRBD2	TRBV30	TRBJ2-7	TGTGCCTGGAGTTCGGGACTAGCGGGAGTTGGCGAGCAGTACTTC	CAWSSGLAGVGEQYF
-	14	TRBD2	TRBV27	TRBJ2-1	TGTGCCAGCAGTGGGCGGGAGGGCTACAATGAGCAGTTCTTC	CASSGREGYNEQFF
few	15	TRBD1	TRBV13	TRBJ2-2	TGTGCCAGCAGCATGTTGGACAGGGATGCCGGGGAGCTGTTTTTT	CASSMLDRDAGELFF
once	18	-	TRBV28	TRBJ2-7	TGTGCCAGCAGTTTAGAGGCGGGAAGCCCCAAGATTACCTACGAGCAGTACTTC	CASSLEAGSPKITYEQYF
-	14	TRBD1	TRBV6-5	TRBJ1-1	TGTGCCAGCAGGGGGGACAGACTAAACACTGAAGCTTTCTTT	CASRGDRLNTEAFF
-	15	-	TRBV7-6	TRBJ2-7	TGTGCCAGCAGCTCGGCGCTGGGGGGCTCCTACGAGCAGTACTTC	CASSSALGGSYEQYF
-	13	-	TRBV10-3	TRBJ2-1	TGTGCCATCAGCGGAGGCTCCTACAATGAGCAGTTCTTC	CAISGGSYNEQFF
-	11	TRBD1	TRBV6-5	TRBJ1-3	TGTGCCAGTACACAGGGGAACACCATATATTTT	CASTQGNTIYF
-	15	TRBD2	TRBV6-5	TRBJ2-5	TGTGCCAGCGGCAATAGCGGGAGTAGGAAAGAGACCCAGTACTTC	CASGNSGSRKETQYF
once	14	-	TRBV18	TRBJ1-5	TGTGCCAGCTCACCCCAGCAGGTGGGTCAGCCCCAGCATTTT	CASSPQQVGQPQHF
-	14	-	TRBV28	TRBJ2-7	TGTGCCAGCAAGGCTAGCGCGTTCCCCTACGAGCAGTACTTC	CASKASAFPYEQYF
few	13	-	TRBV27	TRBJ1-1	TGTGCCAGCAGTCCCCCAGGGGCCAATGAAGCTTTCTTT	CASSPPGANEAFF